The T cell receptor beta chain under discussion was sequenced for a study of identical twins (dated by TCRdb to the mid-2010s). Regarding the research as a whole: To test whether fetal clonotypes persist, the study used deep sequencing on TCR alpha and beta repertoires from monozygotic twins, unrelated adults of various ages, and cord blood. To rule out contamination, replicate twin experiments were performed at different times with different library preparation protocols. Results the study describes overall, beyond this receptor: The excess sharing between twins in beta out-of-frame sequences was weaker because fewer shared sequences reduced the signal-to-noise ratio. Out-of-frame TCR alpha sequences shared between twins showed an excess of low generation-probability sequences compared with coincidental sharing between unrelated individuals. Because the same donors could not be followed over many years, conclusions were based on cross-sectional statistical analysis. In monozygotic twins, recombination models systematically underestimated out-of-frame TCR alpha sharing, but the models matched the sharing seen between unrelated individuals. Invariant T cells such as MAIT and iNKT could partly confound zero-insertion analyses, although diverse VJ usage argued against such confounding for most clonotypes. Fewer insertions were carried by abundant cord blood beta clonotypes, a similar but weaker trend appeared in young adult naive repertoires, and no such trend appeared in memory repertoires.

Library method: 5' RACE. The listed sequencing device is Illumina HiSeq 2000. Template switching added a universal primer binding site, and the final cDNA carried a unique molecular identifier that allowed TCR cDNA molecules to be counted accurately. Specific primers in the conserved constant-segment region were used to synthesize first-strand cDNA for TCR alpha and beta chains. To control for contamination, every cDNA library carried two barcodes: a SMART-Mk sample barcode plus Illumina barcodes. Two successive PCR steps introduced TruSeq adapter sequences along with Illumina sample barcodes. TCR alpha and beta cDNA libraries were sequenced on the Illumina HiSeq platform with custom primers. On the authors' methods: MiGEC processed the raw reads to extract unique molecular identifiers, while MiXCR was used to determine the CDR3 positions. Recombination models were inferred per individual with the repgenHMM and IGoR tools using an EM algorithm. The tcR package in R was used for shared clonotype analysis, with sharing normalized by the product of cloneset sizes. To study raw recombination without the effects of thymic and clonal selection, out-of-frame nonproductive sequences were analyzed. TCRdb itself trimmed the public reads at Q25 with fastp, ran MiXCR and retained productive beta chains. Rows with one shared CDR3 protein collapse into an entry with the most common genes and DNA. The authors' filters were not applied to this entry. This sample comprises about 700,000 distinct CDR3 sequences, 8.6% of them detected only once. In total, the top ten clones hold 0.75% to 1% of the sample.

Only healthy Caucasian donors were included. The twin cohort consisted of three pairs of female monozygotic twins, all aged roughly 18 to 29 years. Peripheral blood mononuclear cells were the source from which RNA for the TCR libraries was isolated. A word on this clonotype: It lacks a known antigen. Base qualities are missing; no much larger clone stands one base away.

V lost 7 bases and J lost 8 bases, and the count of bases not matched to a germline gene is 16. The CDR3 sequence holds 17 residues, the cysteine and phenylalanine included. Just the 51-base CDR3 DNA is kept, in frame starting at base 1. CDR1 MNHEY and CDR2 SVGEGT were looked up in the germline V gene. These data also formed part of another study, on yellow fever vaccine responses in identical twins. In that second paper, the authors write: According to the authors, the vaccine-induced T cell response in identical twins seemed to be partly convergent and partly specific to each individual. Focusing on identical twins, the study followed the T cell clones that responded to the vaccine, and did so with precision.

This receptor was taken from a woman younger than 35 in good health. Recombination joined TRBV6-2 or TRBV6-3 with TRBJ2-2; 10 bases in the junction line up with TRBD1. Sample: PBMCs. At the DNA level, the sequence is TGTGCCAGCAAACCGGGACAGGGGACCTTTACGTCTGGGGAGCTGTTTTTT. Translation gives CASKPGQGTFTSGELFF.